These 30 T cell receptor beta chains share one sample of origin, sequenced in a study of T cell responses to AZD1222 COVID-19 vaccine. The method was immunoSEQ multiplex PCR; TCRdb's version includes in-frame clones alone and lacks a portion of them. The table has some 150,000 clones, roughly 89% seen once. The sequences come from peripheral blood, collected on day 0 of AZD1222 vaccination. The source of these receptors is an adult in good health.

The chain couples TRBV28 to TRBJ2-7, with 8 bases identical to TRBD2. Trimming at V came to 11 bases and at J to 3 bases, leaving 24 bases not matched to a gene. Per germline, CDR1 MDHEN and CDR2 SYDVKM. CDR3 length: 18 residues. The CDR3 is CACSLFTGGAKDDYEQYF. The CDR3 DNA is TGTGCCTGCTCGCTTTTTACCGGGGGGGCAAAAGACGACTACGAGCAGTACTTC. The full variable domain, completed using reference TRBV28 and TRBJ2-7, is DVKVTQSSRYLVKRTGEKVFLECVQDMDHENMFWYRQDPGLGLRLIYFSYDVKMKEKGDIPEGYSVSREKKERFSLILESASTNQTSMYLCACSLFTGGAKDDYEQYFGPGTRLTVT.

The chain recombines TRBV5-6 with TRBJ2-2; D possibly matches TRBD1 or TRBD2 (5 bases each). Germline V CDR1 and CDR2: SGHDT, YYEEEE. This CDR3 spans 15 amino acids. V was cut by 2 bases and J by 0 bases, with 8 bases left in between. The CDR3 nucleotides read TGTGCCAGCAGCTTAGGGGAGCCGAACACCGGGGAGCTGTTTTTT. Translated, it gives CASSLGEPNTGELFF.

CDR3 nucleotides: TGTGCCAGCAGCCGTCCCCGTGGCTTGGGAAACACCATATATTTT. The encoded protein is CASSRPRGLGNTIYF. This chain uses TRBV7-9 with TRBJ1-3; unclear D gene. CDR3 length: 15 residues. The V gene lost 5 bases and the J gene lost 4 bases, with 15 bases spanning the gap. Germline CDR1 is SEHNR and CDR2 is FQNEAQ (reference sequence).

The J gene is TRBJ1-5, the V gene TRBV30; D may be TRBD1 (5 bases). This CDR3 comprises 13 residues. Between the trimmed V and J ends, which lost 5 bases and 4 bases, there was a span of 12 bases. The V gene's germline CDR1 is GTSNPN and CDR2 SVGIG (reference sequence). The CDR3 coding sequence is TGTGCCTGGTCCACAGGTGGGAATCAGCCCCAGCATTTT. Residues: CAWSTGGNQPQHF.

This chain joins TRBV28 and TRBJ2-4; 7 nucleotides line up with TRBD1. The V gene end was trimmed by 6 bases and the J gene end by 6 bases; junction bases not matched to a gene: 2. The CDR3 sequence is 12 residues long. In germline, CDR1 is MDHEN, CDR2 SYDVKM. The CDR3 loop reads CASSRDRNIQYF. The CDR3 bases are TGTGCCAGCAGCCGGGACAGAAACATTCAGTACTTC.

DNA for the CDR3: TGTGCCAGCTTATCTACAGGGACAGCTAACTATGGCTACACCTTC. This encodes CASLSTGTANYGYTF. The chain links TRBV18 to TRBJ1-2; 7 bases are shared with TRBD1. The CDR3 has 15 amino acids. Germline V CDR1 and CDR2: KGHSH, LQKENI. V shed 7 bases, J shed 0 bases, and the junction held 8 bases outside the gene matches.

This rearrangement joins TRBV27 to TRBJ2-1; D possibly corresponds to TRBD2 (5 bases). CDR3 length equals 13 residues. Germline loops: CDR1 MNHEY, CDR2 SMNVEV (reference sequence). V was clipped by 2 bases and J by 6 bases, with 8 bases between them. The CDR3 protein is CASSLPGFNEQFF. For the CDR3, the DNA is TGTGCCAGCAGTTTACCGGGATTCAATGAGCAGTTCTTC.

The V call is TRBV5-1, the J call TRBJ2-3, with D perhaps TRBD2 (5 bases). Per the germline V gene, CDR1 is SGHRS and CDR2 is YFSETQ. Trimming left V 4 bases short and J 0 bases short, with 12 bases between. The CDR3 contains 15 residues. As DNA, the CDR3 is TGCGCCAGCAGCGCGAGGGCCCCTAGCACAGATACGCAGTATTTT. This codes for CASSARAPSTDTQYF.

V gene TRBV7-9 combines with J gene TRBJ2-1; possible D gene TRBD1, 6 bases. Germline CDR1 reads SEHNR; CDR2 reads FQNEAQ (reference sequence). V lost 0 bases, J lost 8 bases, and 17 bases lay in between. The CDR3 runs 16 residues. The CDR3: CASSLAASGGRDEQFF. The CDR3 DNA sequence: TGTGCCAGCAGCTTAGCCGCAAGTGGGGGCAGGGATGAGCAGTTCTTC.

The chain joins TRBV28 to TRBJ1-2, with TRBD1 matching 8 bases. CDR3 length equals 16 residues. J was trimmed by 2 bases and V by 2 bases; bases with no gene match: 7. From germline, CDR1 is MDHEN and CDR2 SYDVKM. In DNA, the CDR3 is TGTGCCAGCAGTTTACAGCAGGGGGCCCTGAACTATGGCTACACCTTC. Encoded protein: CASSLQQGALNYGYTF.

V and J are TRBV7-9 and TRBJ1-3; D ambiguous. Germline V lookup: CDR1 SEHNR, CDR2 FQNEAQ (reference sequence). There are 11 residues in the CDR3. With 6 bases removed from V and 4 bases from J, the gap between germline ends came to 4 bases. The CDR3 protein is CASSQGNTIYF. Here the CDR3 DNA reads TGTGCCAGCAGTCAGGGAAACACCATATATTTT.

The chain combines TRBV28 with TRBJ1-2; D unclear. Germline CDR1 MDHEN, CDR2 SYDVKM. This CDR3 contains 13 residues. V was clipped by 6 bases and J by 2 bases, with 10 bases between them. CDR3 DNA sequence: TGTGCCAGCAGGTCTGGACTAAACTATGGCTACACCTTC. Its protein is CASRSGLNYGYTF.

This sequence joins TRBV19 and TRBJ2-3, with D perhaps given as TRBD1 or TRBD2 (5 bases each). CDR1 is LNHDA and CDR2 is SQIVND in the germline V gene (reference sequence). This CDR3 has 19 residues. Trimming shortened V by 2 bases and J by 3 bases, and 24 bases separated the two germline ends. The CDR3 loop reads CASSISILLRDDRTDTQYF. Written as DNA, the CDR3 is TGTGCCAGTAGTATAAGCATACTTCTCCGGGACGATAGGACAGATACGCAGTATTTT. The full variable domain, its missing parts supplied by reference TRBV19 and TRBJ2-3, is DGGITQSPKYLFRKEGQNVTLSCEQNLNHDAMYWYRQDPGQGLRLIYYSQIVNDFQKGDIAEGYSVSREKKESFPLTVTSAQKNPTAFYLCASSISILLRDDRTDTQYFGPGTRLTVL.

This chain links TRBV28 with TRBJ2-5; 9 bases match TRBD1. Germline V gene data show CDR1 as MDHEN and CDR2 as SYDVKM. This CDR3 is built from 17 residues. Trimming removed 5 bases from V and 0 bases from J; junction bases left unmatched: 10. The CDR3 region has the DNA TGTGCCAGCAGTCCCATGCGAGGACAGGGGTACCAAGAGACCCAGTACTTC. Its translation: CASSPMRGQGYQETQYF.

This sequence joins TRBV20-1 and TRBJ2-3; D is ambiguous. The CDR3 consists of 11 residues. In germline, CDR1 is DFQATT, CDR2 SNEGSKA (reference sequence). Trimming cost V 2 bases and J 6 bases, with 6 bases left between them. CDR3 bases: TGCAGTGCTAGACCTCAGGATACGCAGTATTTT. Protein: CSARPQDTQYF.

This clone was seen a few times. CDR3 in DNA: TGTGCCAGCAGTTTACCTCTAGCGGGAGCCTACGAGCAGTACTTC. Amino acids: CASSLPLAGAYEQYF. The V call is TRBV28, the J call TRBJ2-7; 10 nucleotides match TRBD2. Germline lookup yields CDR1 MDHEN and CDR2 SYDVKM. The V and J ends lost 2 bases and 2 bases, in that order; junction bases with no gene match: 3. CDR3 length: 15 residues.

The chain couples TRBV7-3 to TRBJ2-1, with 9 bases that match TRBD2. The V gene's germline CDR1 is SGHTA and CDR2 FQGTGA. CDR3 length: 16 amino acids. V shed 5 bases and J 4 bases; nucleotides not matched to a gene: 9. CDR3 nucleotide sequence: TGTGCCAGCAGCCTCATAGGGGCGGGAGGGTACAATGAGCAGTTCTTC. It encodes CASSLIGAGGYNEQFF.

The J gene is TRBJ2-7, the V gene TRBV4-1; the D gene is possibly TRBD2 (6 bases). Trimming took off 4 bases at V and 0 bases at J, with 16 bases between the two ends. From germline, CDR1 is MGHRA and CDR2 YSYEKL. The CDR3 consists of 16 residues. CDR3 region: CASSPFPEGSSYEQYF. The CDR3 DNA follows: TGCGCCAGCAGCCCCTTTCCGGAGGGAAGCTCCTACGAGCAGTACTTC.

V is TRBV2 and J is TRBJ2-1; tentatively, D is TRBD2 (5 bases). Deletions cut 2 bases from V and 4 bases from J, with 12 bases between. Looked up from germline, CDR1 is SNHLY and CDR2 is FYNNEI. The CDR3 contains 15 residues. Here the CDR3 reads CASSELVAFYNEQFF. CDR3 sequence (DNA): TGTGCCAGCAGTGAACTGGTAGCGTTTTACAATGAGCAGTTCTTC.

V and J are TRBV6-5 and TRBJ2-2, with D possibly TRBD1 on 6 matching bases. CDR1 MNHEY and CDR2 SVGAGI come from the germline V gene. The length of the CDR3 is 16 residues. Trimming left V 2 bases short and J 0 bases short, with 10 bases between. CDR3 DNA sequence: TGTGCCAGCAGTTACGGGGGACACTCGAACACCGGGGAGCTGTTTTTT. It codes for CASSYGGHSNTGELFF.

This rearrangement joins TRBV7-9 to TRBJ1-2; D is unclear. The germline V and J ends were trimmed by 3 bases and 8 bases, with 19 bases remaining between them. The CDR3 runs 15 residues. Germline loops: CDR1 SEHNR, CDR2 FQNEAQ (reference sequence). The CDR3 is CASSFGDASRGGYTF. The CDR3 DNA reads as TGTGCCAGCAGCTTTGGTGACGCCTCCCGGGGAGGCTACACCTTC.

V is TRBV5-1 and J is TRBJ1-4, with unresolved D. CDR1 and CDR2 from the germline V gene are SGHRS and YFSETQ. V shed 2 bases and J shed 7 bases, with 12 bases lying between them. CDR3 length: 14 amino acids. In DNA form, the CDR3 reads TGCGCCAGCAGCTTAGGGATGCAAGGTGAAAAACTGTTTTTT. It encodes CASSLGMQGEKLFF. Combining the CDR3 with reference TRBV5-1 and TRBJ1-4 gives the whole variable domain KAGVTQTPRYLIKTRGQQVTLSCSPISGHRSVSWYQQTPGQGLQFLFEYFSETQRNKGNFPGRFSGRQFSNSRSEMNVSTLELGDSALYLCASSLGMQGEKLFFGSGTQLSVL.

J is TRBJ2-5 and V is TRBV19; maybe TRBD1 (6 bases). Germline loops: CDR1 LNHDA, CDR2 SQIVND (reference sequence). Trimming left V 5 bases short and J 2 bases short, with 21 bases between. The CDR3 has 17 residues. The CDR3 region has the DNA TGTGCCAGTAGTTTTCCCGCCGACAGGAGGACACAAGAGACCCAGTACTTC. It specifies CASSFPADRRTQETQYF.

The chain joins TRBV9 to TRBJ1-1; D not certain. CDR1 is SGDLS and CDR2 is YYNGEE in the germline V gene. V lost 4 bases, J lost 0 bases, and 19 bases lay in between. The CDR3 contains 17 residues. This CDR3 reads CASSPGVEEYMNTEAFF. The CDR3 nucleotides read TGTGCCAGCAGCCCCGGAGTAGAGGAATACATGAACACTGAAGCTTTCTTT.

The gene calls are TRBV2 and TRBJ1-1, with a weak D call TRBD1 (5 bases). CDR1 SNHLY and CDR2 FYNNEI come from the germline V gene. This CDR3 contains 15 residues. Trimming shortened V by 8 bases and J by 0 bases, and 16 bases separated the two germline ends. The CDR3 region is CASRWGAGLNTEAFF. The CDR3 region has the DNA TGTGCCAGCCGGTGGGGCGCGGGATTGAACACTGAAGCTTTCTTT.

The rearrangement joins TRBV16 to TRBJ2-1, with D tentatively TRBD1 (6 bases). There are 14 residues in the CDR3. Germline-derived CDR1 and CDR2 are KGHSY and FQNENV. Trimming pared 0 bases from V and 10 bases from J, leaving 13 bases between. CDR3 in amino acids: CASSQSNRAGEQFF. CDR3 sequence (DNA): TGTGCCAGCAGCCAATCTAACAGGGCTGGGGAGCAGTTCTTC. Full variable domain (missing parts from reference TRBV16 and TRBJ2-1): GEEVAQTPKHLVRGEGQKAKLYCAPIKGHSYVFWYQQVLKNEFKFLISFQNENVFDETGMPKERFSAKCLPNSPCSLEIQATKLEDSAVYFCASSQSNRAGEQFFGPGTRLTVL.

The rearrangement uses TRBV6-5 and TRBJ1-3; no clear D gene. CDR1 and CDR2 from the germline V gene are MNHEY and SVGAGI. The germline V and J ends were trimmed by 6 bases and 3 bases, with 15 bases remaining between them. The CDR3 totals 15 residues. DNA for the CDR3: TGTGCCAGCAGGTCCGGTGGAGGTTTTGGAAACACCATATATTTT. Translated: CASRSGGGFGNTIYF.

This rearrangement joins TRBV27 to TRBJ2-2, with D maybe TRBD2 (6 bases). The CDR3 covers 17 residues. V was shortened by 4 bases and J by 4 bases, with 19 bases between the two germline ends. Germline V gene sequence: CDR1 MNHEY, CDR2 SMNVEV (reference sequence). The CDR3 loop reads CASSSLLGGWSTGELFF. CDR3 DNA: TGTGCCAGCAGTTCCCTCCTCGGGGGATGGAGCACCGGGGAGCTGTTTTTT.

The chain combines TRBV28 with TRBJ1-6; TRBD1 is a possible D gene (5 bases). The CDR3 loop spans 15 amino acids. Trimming shortened V by 3 bases and J by 2 bases, and 8 bases separated the two germline ends. From germline, CDR1 is MDHEN and CDR2 SYDVKM. CDR3 residues: CASSFHRTYNSPLHF. The CDR3 region has the DNA TGTGCCAGCAGTTTCCACAGGACCTATAATTCACCCCTCCACTTT.

The V call is TRBV11-2, the J call TRBJ1-3, with 7 bases that match TRBD1. Per germline, CDR1 SGHAT and CDR2 FQNNGV. CDR3 length equals 17 residues. V was pared by 5 bases and J by 3 bases, with 13 bases of the junction left unmatched. CDR3 protein: CASSRRGDRVHGNTIYF. For the CDR3, the DNA is TGTGCCAGCAGCCGACGAGGTGACAGGGTTCATGGAAACACCATATATTTT.